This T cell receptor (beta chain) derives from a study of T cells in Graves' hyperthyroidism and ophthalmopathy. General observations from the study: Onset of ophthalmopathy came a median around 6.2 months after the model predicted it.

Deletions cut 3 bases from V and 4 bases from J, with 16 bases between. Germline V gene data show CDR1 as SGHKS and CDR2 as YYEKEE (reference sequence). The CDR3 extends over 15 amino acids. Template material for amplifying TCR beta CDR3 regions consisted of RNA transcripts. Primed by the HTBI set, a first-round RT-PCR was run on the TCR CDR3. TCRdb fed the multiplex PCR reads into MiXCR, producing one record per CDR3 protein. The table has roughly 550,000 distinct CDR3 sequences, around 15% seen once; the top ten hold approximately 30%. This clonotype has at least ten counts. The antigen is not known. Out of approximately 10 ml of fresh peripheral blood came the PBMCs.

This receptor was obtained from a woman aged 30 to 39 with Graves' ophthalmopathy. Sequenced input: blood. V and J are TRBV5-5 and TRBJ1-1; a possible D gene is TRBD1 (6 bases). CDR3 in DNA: TGTGCCAGCAGCTGGAGGGCCAGGGGCGGCACTGAAGCTTTCTTT. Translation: CASSWRARGGTEAFF.